Listed below are T cell receptor beta chains from one sample, sequenced in a study of cytomegalovirus exposure and HLA in healthy donors. Some clones are missing from TCRdb's copy, which holds only in-frame ones; the method was immunoSEQ multiplex PCR. Of over 150,000 clones detected, 80% to 85% appear once; the ten largest clones hold roughly 2%. Material: PBMCs. Receptor source: a human donor in good health. CDR3s include the opening cysteine and the closing phenylalanine or tryptophan. The D gene is left open where the match is weak. The size entry is marked missing in some rows and otherwise reads once, few, many or a size class.

>few|TRBJ2-5|TRBV2|TRBD2
TGTGCCAGCAGTGAGGGACTAGCGTTGATCGAGACCCAGTACTTC
CASSEGLALIETQYF
>NA|TRBJ1-2|TRBV27|NA
TGTGCCTCTTGGGGGGGCGGTCGCTATGGCTACACCTTC
CASWGGGRYGYTF
>NA|TRBJ1-5|TRBV19|NA
TGTGCCAGTAGTAGCCGTTGGGGGGGTAGGGAGCCCCAGCATTTT
CASSSRWGGREPQHF
>NA|TRBJ1-2|TRBV19|NA
TGTGCCAGTAGTTTCGGGGTCTACTATGGCTACACCTTC
CASSFGVYYGYTF
>NA|TRBJ1-1|TRBV2|NA
TGTGCCAGCAGTGAAGGACAGAAGAACACTGAAGCTTTCTTT
CASSEGQKNTEAFF
>few|TRBJ1-2|TRBV6-5|NA
TGTGCCAGCAGTTACAAGGGGGACAACTATGGCTACACCTTC
CASSYKGDNYGYTF
>once|TRBJ2-1|TRBV7-9|NA
TGTGCCAGCACCGCCTATTATTACAATGAGCAGTTCTTC
CASTAYYYNEQFF
>NA|TRBJ1-6|TRBV28|NA
TGTGCCAGCAGTTTCGGGGTCACTAATTCACCCCTCCACTTT
CASSFGVTNSPLHF
>NA|TRBJ1-2|TRBV2|NA
TGTGCCAGCAGTGAGACATTATACTATGGCTACACCTTC
CASSETLYYGYTF
>NA|TRBJ1-4|TRBV7-9|TRBD1
TGTGCCAGCAGCTTGACAGGGGTCCGGGAAAAACTGTTTTTT
CASSLTGVREKLFF
>NA|TRBJ2-2|TRBV9|TRBD2
TGTGCCAGCAGCGTAGACCCTGGACTAGCGGGGGGGAGACCCGGGGAGCTGTTTTTT
CASSVDPGLAGGRPGELFF
>NA|TRBJ2-5|TRBV6-1|NA
TGTGCCAGCAGTCAAACGGGACTCACTAAAGAGACCCAGTACTTC
CASSQTGLTKETQYF
>NA|TRBJ2-3|TRBV27|TRBD1
TGTGCCAGCAGAGACCGACAGGGAAGAGCAGATACGCAGTATTTT
CASRDRQGRADTQYF
>NA|TRBJ2-5|TRBV10-3|TRBD2
TGTGCCATCAGTGACGGGACTAGCGGGGGGGCTCTTGGTGAGACCCAGTACTTC
CAISDGTSGGALGETQYF
>NA|TRBJ2-2|TRBV11-3|TRBD1
TGTGCCAGCACCAAACAAGGGACAGCTACGGGCGGGGAGCTGTTTTTT
CASTKQGTATGGELFF
>NA|TRBJ1-2|TRBV4-2|NA
TGTGCCAGCAGCACCTACAGGGACGGCTACACCTTC
CASSTYRDGYTF
>once|TRBJ1-5|TRBV2|NA
TGTGCCAGCAGTGACCAGGGTAGCAATCAGCCCCAGCATTTT
CASSDQGSNQPQHF
>once|TRBJ2-1|TRBV13|TRBD2
TGTGCCAGCAGCAGGACACTAGCGTGGTACAATGAGCAGTTCTTC
CASSRTLAWYNEQFF
>NA|TRBJ2-1|TRBV4-3|TRBD2
TGCGCCAGCAGCCAAGCCCTAGCGGGGGGGACCTACAATGAGCAGTTCTTC
CASSQALAGGTYNEQFF
>NA|TRBJ2-2|TRBV7-2|NA
TGTGCCAGCAGCTTAGCCAGTCCCAGCGGGGAGCTGTTTTTT
CASSLASPSGELFF
>NA|TRBJ1-6|TRBV7-8|TRBD1
TGTGCCAGCAGCTCCAGACAGGGCTATAATTCACCCCTCCACTTT
CASSSRQGYNSPLHF
>once|TRBJ2-5|TRBV5-4|TRBD2
TGTGCCAGCAGCTATACGGGGGGGCCTGTTCGTGAGACCCAGTACTTC
CASSYTGGPVRETQYF
>NA|TRBJ1-4|TRBV4-3|NA
TGCGCCAGCAGCCACCGAATCCTGAAACGGGACACAGAAGAAAAACTGTTTTTT
CASSHRILKRDTEEKLFF
>NA|TRBJ2-7|TRBV6-5|NA
TGTGCCAGCAGTGGGGCCCGATACGAGCAGTACTTC
CASSGARYEQYF
>once|TRBJ2-1|TRBV5-5|TRBD2
TGTGCCAGCAGCTCTCGGGGACTAGGGGTCAATGAGCAGTTCTTC
CASSSRGLGVNEQFF
>NA|TRBJ1-4|TRBV5-6|NA
TGCGTCGAGGGAAAGCTGTTTTTT
CVEGKLFF
>NA|TRBJ2-1|TRBV27|TRBD1
TGTGCCAGCGGGCCGGGACAGGGTGTGTATGAGCAGTTCTTC
CASGPGQGVYEQFF
>NA|TRBJ2-7|TRBV18|NA
TGTGCCAGCTCACCCGCGGTATCCTACGAGCAGTACTTC
CASSPAVSYEQYF
>NA|TRBJ2-7|TRBV5-4|TRBD2
TGTGCCAGCAGCTCGGCGTTAGTAGGCAGCGGGACCTACGAGCAGTACTTC
CASSSALVGSGTYEQYF
>NA|TRBJ1-3|TRBV9|NA
TGTGCCAGCAGCGACGGGGAGATGACTGGAAACACCATATATTTT
CASSDGEMTGNTIYF